A selection of T cell receptor beta chains follows, all from one sample in a study of shared clonotypes between healthy human individuals. TCRdb's table, derived via immunoSEQ multiplex PCR, lists solely in-frame clones and lacks some. The profile shows roughly 1.5 million clones, roughly 98% of them singletons. Sequencing input: naive CD4+ T cells sorted from blood. These receptors were obtained from a man aged 30 to 39 in good health. Both conserved end residues are part of each CDR3. D genes are given only for firm matches. Expanded clones are given a class, and other clones once, few, many or no size at all.

>TRBJ2-5|.|.|TRBV7-6
TGTGCCAGCAGCTCGACCGCTTGGACCCAGTACTTC
CASSSTAWTQYF
>TRBJ1-2|TRBD1|.|TRBV7-2
TGTGCCAGCAGCGCACAGGGACAGGGGATAAGCGGCTACACCTTC
CASSAQGQGISGYTF
>TRBJ2-3|.|.|TRBV7-2
TGTGCCAGCAGCTTTCACAGGGAGGCAGATACGCAGTATTTT
CASSFHREADTQYF
>TRBJ2-7|.|.|TRBV27
TGTGCCAGCAGTGTTGACAGGAGCTCCTACGAGCAGTACTTC
CASSVDRSSYEQYF
>TRBJ2-6|.|.|TRBV15
TGTGCCACCAGCAGAGATATGGGCAGGTTGGGCTCTGGGGCCAACGTCCTGACTTTC
CATSRDMGRLGSGANVLTF
>TRBJ2-7|.|.|TRBV4-1
TGCGCCAGCAGCCAAGATCTGCAGGGGGGCAGGTACGAGCAGTACTTC
CASSQDLQGGRYEQYF
>TRBJ1-2|.|.|TRBV15
TGTGCCACCAGCAGAGATGGTCCGGGACCCCAGCTCGCTAACTATGGCTACACCTTC
CATSRDGPGPQLANYGYTF
>TRBJ2-3|.|.|TRBV27
TGTGCCAGCAGTTTTCACAGGGTTGGAGATACGCAGTATTTT
CASSFHRVGDTQYF
>TRBJ2-7|TRBD1|.|TRBV6-5
TGTGCCAGCAGGTACCCGGGACAGGGGGTCGAGCAGTACTTC
CASRYPGQGVEQYF
>TRBJ2-7|TRBD2|once|TRBV9
TGTGCCAGCAGCCCGAGAGGCGGCGGGAGTTACGAGCAGTACTTC
CASSPRGGGSYEQYF
>TRBJ2-3|TRBD1|.|TRBV2
TGTGCCAGCAGTGACCGGGACAGGGGGCCGGATACGCAGTATTTT
CASSDRDRGPDTQYF
>TRBJ2-3|.|once|TRBV9
TGTGCCAGCAGCGTAGCTGTAGGGGCCTTGCTGGATACGCAGTATTTT
CASSVAVGALLDTQYF
>TRBJ2-7|.|.|TRBV7-8
TGTGCCAGCAGCCTAGGGTTGGCTGACGAGCAGTACTTC
CASSLGLADEQYF
>TRBJ2-6|TRBD1|.|TRBV29-1
TGCAGCGTGCGGACAGGAGCCTCTGGGGCCAACGTCCTGACTTTC
CSVRTGASGANVLTF
>TRBJ2-1|TRBD1|.|TRBV7-9
TGTGCCAGCAGCCCCCGCGGGAACAGGGGGTACAATGAGCAGTTCTTC
CASSPRGNRGYNEQFF
>TRBJ2-3|.|.|TRBV18
TGTGCCAGCTCACCACTACGGACCAGTGGCACAGATACGCAGTATTTT
CASSPLRTSGTDTQYF
>TRBJ2-7|.|.|TRBV10-3
TGTGCCATCAGTGATATATTGAGGATCGGATACGGCTACGAGCAGTACTTC
CAISDILRIGYGYEQYF
>TRBJ1-2|.|.|TRBV18
TGTGCCAGCTCACCAACTCCGGGAGGGGATGGCTACACCTTC
CASSPTPGGDGYTF
>TRBJ1-3|.|.|TRBV2
TGTGCCAGCAGTGATGTAGCGTCCTATAACACCATATATTTT
CASSDVASYNTIYF
>TRBJ2-7|.|.|TRBV14
TGTGCCAGCAGCCAAGAAATGCGATACGAGCAGTACTTC
CASSQEMRYEQYF
>TRBJ2-3|TRBD2|.|TRBV5-4
TGTGCCAGCAGCTCAGGAGGTAGCGGGAGGGCCAGAGATACGCAGTATTTT
CASSSGGSGRARDTQYF
>TRBJ2-7|.|.|TRBV29-1
TGCAGCGTTGACTTCGGGGCCAGGGCGTCTGGAGAGCAGTACTTC
CSVDFGARASGEQYF
>TRBJ2-5|.|.|TRBV18
TGTGCCAGCTCACCACTAAGTGGGACCTTTGAAGAGACCCAGTACTTC
CASSPLSGTFEETQYF
>TRBJ2-3|.|.|TRBV7-2
TGTGCCAGCAGCTTAGCGGTAACAGATACGCAGTATTTT
CASSLAVTDTQYF
>TRBJ2-7|.|.|TRBV11-2
TGTGCCAGCAGCTTAGGGGGTAGTATTAGCTACGAGCAGTACTTC
CASSLGGSISYEQYF
>TRBJ1-1|TRBD1|.|TRBV5-5
TGTGCCAGCAGCTTGATAGGACAGGACCTCGTAGCTTTCTTT
CASSLIGQDLVAFF
>TRBJ2-5|.|.|TRBV29-1
TGCAGCGCTACTAAATCAGGGTTCAGAGAGACCCAGTACTTC
CSATKSGFRETQYF
>TRBJ1-1|.|.|TRBV5-4
TGTGCCAGCAGCTTGAGCTTCCATGGGGAGGGTGAAGCTTTCTTT
CASSLSFHGEGEAFF
>TRBJ2-1|TRBD2|.|TRBV27
TGTGCCAGCAGTTTATCGGGGACTAGCGGGACAATTCGTAATGAGCAGTTCTTC
CASSLSGTSGTIRNEQFF
>TRBJ2-1|.|.|TRBV6-6
TGTGCCAGCAGTTTCCCCTCGAGCTCCTACAATGAGCAGTTCTTC
CASSFPSSSYNEQFF
>TRBJ2-7|TRBD2|.|TRBV20-1
TGCAGTGCTAGAGATCCCGGGGGGAAGTACTTC
CSARDPGGKYF